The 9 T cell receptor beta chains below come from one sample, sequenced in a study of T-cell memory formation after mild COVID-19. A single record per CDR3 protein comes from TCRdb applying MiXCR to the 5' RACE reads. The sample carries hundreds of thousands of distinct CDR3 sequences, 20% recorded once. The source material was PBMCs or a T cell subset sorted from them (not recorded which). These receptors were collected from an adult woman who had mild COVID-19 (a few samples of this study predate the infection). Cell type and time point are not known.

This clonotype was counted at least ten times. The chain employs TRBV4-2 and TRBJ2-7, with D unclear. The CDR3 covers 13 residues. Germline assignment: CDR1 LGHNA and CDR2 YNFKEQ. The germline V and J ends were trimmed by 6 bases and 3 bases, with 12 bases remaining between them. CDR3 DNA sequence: TGTGCCAGCAGGATCCTTAGTGACTACGAGCAGTACTTC. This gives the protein CASRILSDYEQYF.

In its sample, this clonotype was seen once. The CDR3, as DNA: TGTGCCAGCAGTATAGACAGGGCCAGGGGGAGGGGGAACACTGAAGCTTTCTTT. Protein product: CASSIDRARGRGNTEAFF. The rearrangement uses TRBV12-3 or TRBV12-4 and TRBJ1-1; 7 bases are a match to TRBD1. The CDR3 has 18 amino acids. The trim removed 5 bases at V and 1 base at J, leaving 16 bases unmatched.

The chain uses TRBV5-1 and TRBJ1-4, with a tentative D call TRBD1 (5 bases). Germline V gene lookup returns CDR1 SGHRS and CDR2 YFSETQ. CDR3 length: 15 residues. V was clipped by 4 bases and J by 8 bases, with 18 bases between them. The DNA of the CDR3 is TGCGCCAGCAGCCCCGGGACGAAAATACAAGAAAAACTGTTTTTT. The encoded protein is CASSPGTKIQEKLFF.

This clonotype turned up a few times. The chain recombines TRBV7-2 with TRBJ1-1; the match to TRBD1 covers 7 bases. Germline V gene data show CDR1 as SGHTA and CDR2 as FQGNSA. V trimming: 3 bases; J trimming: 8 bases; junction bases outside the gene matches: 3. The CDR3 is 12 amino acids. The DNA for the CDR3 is TGTGCCAGCAGCTTCGTGGACAGGGAAGCTTTCTTT. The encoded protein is CASSFVDREAFF.

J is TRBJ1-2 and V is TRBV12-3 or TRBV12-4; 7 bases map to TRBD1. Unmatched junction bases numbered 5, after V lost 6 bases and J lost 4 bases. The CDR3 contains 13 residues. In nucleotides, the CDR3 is TGTGCCAGCAGACAGGGGATCCCCTATGGCTACACCTTC. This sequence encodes CASRQGIPYGYTF.

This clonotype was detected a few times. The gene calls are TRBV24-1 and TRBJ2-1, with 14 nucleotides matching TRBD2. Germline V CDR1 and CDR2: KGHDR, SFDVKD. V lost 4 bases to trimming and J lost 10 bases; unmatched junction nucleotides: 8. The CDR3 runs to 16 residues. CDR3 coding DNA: TGTGCCACCAGTGAGCCGGGACTAGCGGGAGTGGGCGAGCAGTTCTTC. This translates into CATSEPGLAGVGEQFF.

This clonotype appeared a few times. This CDR3 is CASSLVTGASDEQYF. CDR3 sequence (DNA): TGTGCCAGCAGCTTAGTAACAGGGGCAAGTGACGAGCAGTACTTC. This sequence joins TRBV7-6 and TRBJ2-7, with TRBD1 identical over 7 bases. This CDR3 comprises 15 residues. V lost 1 base to trimming and J lost 5 bases; unmatched junction nucleotides: 8. The germline V gene encodes CDR1 SGHVS and CDR2 FNYEAQ.

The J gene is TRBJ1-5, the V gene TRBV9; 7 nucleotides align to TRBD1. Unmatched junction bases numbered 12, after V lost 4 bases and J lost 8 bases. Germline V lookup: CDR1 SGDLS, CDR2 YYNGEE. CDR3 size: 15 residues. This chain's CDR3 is CASSREAGGTEPQHF. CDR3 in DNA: TGTGCCAGCAGCCGAGAGGCAGGGGGAACGGAGCCCCAGCATTTT.

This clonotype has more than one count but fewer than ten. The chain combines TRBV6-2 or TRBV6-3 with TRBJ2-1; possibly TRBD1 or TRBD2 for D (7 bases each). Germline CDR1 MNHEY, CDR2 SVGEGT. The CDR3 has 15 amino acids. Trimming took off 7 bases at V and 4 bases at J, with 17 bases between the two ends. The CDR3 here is CASNPGGGWYNEQFF. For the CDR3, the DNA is TGTGCCAGCAACCCAGGGGGGGGCTGGTACAATGAGCAGTTCTTC.